These T cell receptor beta chains were read from a single sample in a study of cytomegalovirus exposure and HLA in healthy donors. TCRdb keeps only in-frame clones here, not all; method: immunoSEQ multiplex PCR. This table has about 200,000 clones, about 77% appearing once. Material for sequencing was PBMCs. Receptors originate from a woman in her 30s in good health and CMV-seronegative. Each CDR3 is given with its conserved first and last residue. Each record gives: D gene, V gene, J gene, clone size, CDR3 protein, CDR3 DNA. A D gene is named only where the DNA matches it firmly. Only part of the rows carry a size: once, few, many, or a class if the clone is expanded.

>-|TRBV5-6|TRBJ1-1|few
CASSLVSPGMNTEAFF
TGTGCCAGCAGCTTGGTTAGCCCGGGTATGAACACTGAAGCTTTCTTT
>TRBD1|TRBV4-2|TRBJ2-1|few
CASSQKMDRGGYNEQFF
TGTGCCAGCAGCCAAAAGATGGACAGGGGCGGTTACAATGAGCAGTTCTTC
>-|TRBV7-9|TRBJ1-2|-
CASSLDSRGDYGYTF
TGTGCCAGCAGCTTAGACAGCAGGGGTGACTATGGCTACACCTTC
>TRBD1|TRBV10-3|TRBJ2-7|-
CATRDRAYEQYF
TGTGCCACCCGGGACAGGGCCTACGAGCAGTACTTC
>TRBD1|TRBV6-5|TRBJ1-2|-
CASSLDRGSVYGYTF
TGTGCCAGCAGTTTGGACAGGGGGTCGGTCTATGGCTACACCTTC
>TRBD1|TRBV7-9|TRBJ2-5|-
CASSSRFGTGAPETQYF
TGTGCCAGCAGCTCCCGGTTCGGGACAGGGGCTCCAGAGACCCAGTACTTC
>-|TRBV27|TRBJ2-7|-
CASSLSFSTPTYEQYF
TGTGCCAGCAGTTTATCATTTAGTACTCCTACCTACGAGCAGTACTTC
>-|TRBV27|TRBJ1-6|-
CASWASPFYNSPLHF
TGTGCCAGCTGGGCCTCTCCCTTCTATAATTCACCCCTCCACTTT
>-|TRBV6-6|TRBJ1-1|-
CASAFGGKVEAFF
TGTGCCAGTGCCTTCGGAGGGAAGGTTGAAGCTTTCTTT
>TRBD2|TRBV7-9|TRBJ2-7|-
CASSWGNKAGRSSYEQYF
TGTGCCAGCAGTTGGGGGAACAAAGCGGGAAGGAGCTCCTACGAGCAGTACTTC
>TRBD1|TRBV7-9|TRBJ2-2|-
CASIEIGTGNTGELFF
TGTGCCAGCATCGAGATTGGGACAGGGAACACCGGGGAGCTGTTTTTT
>TRBD2|TRBV7-9|TRBJ2-2|-
CASSPPGLNTGELFF
TGTGCCAGCAGCCCCCCGGGACTAAACACCGGGGAGCTGTTTTTT
>-|TRBV27|TRBJ2-4|-
CASSFSRAKNIQYF
TGTGCCAGCAGTTTTTCCAGGGCCAAAAACATTCAGTACTTC
>TRBD2|TRBV9|TRBJ2-1|-
CASSGSGRELNEQFF
TGTGCCAGCAGTGGGTCAGGGAGGGAGCTAAATGAGCAGTTCTTC
>TRBD1|TRBV6-4|TRBJ2-7|-
CAGRQGARSYEQYF
TGTGCCGGCCGACAGGGGGCAAGATCCTACGAGCAGTACTTC
>-|TRBV30|TRBJ1-6|-
CAWAASGGYNSPLHF
TGTGCCTGGGCTGCGTCGGGGGGTTATAATTCACCCCTCCACTTT
>-|TRBV18|TRBJ2-4|-
CASSVGPFRTSGMAKNIQYF
TGTGCCAGCTCGGTGGGTCCGTTCCGGACTTCTGGCATGGCCAAAAACATTCAGTACTTC
>-|TRBV28|TRBJ1-1|-
CASSLYRPGANTEAFF
TGTGCCAGCAGTTTATATCGTCCGGGAGCGAACACTGAAGCTTTCTTT
>TRBD1|TRBV19|TRBJ1-6|few
CASSIGTGNSPLHF
TGTGCCAGTAGTATAGGGACAGGTAATTCACCCCTCCACTTT
>TRBD2|TRBV6-5|TRBJ2-1|-
CASSLTSGSFDNEQFF
TGTGCCAGCAGTTTGACTAGCGGGAGTTTCGACAATGAGCAGTTCTTC
>-|TRBV4-2|TRBJ1-1|-
CASSLLGASTEAFF
TGTGCCAGCAGCCTACTGGGGGCGTCCACTGAAGCTTTCTTT
>TRBD1|TRBV5-4|TRBJ1-2|-
CASSVGQLNYGYTF
TGTGCCAGCAGCGTGGGACAGCTAAACTATGGCTACACCTTC
>TRBD1|TRBV7-6|TRBJ1-6|-
CASSLARDRASPLHF
TGTGCCAGCAGCTTAGCGCGGGACAGGGCTTCACCCCTCCACTTT
>-|TRBV29-1|TRBJ2-7|few
CSVAGSVYEQYF
TGCAGCGTGGCCGGTAGCGTCTACGAGCAGTACTTC
>TRBD2|TRBV7-9|TRBJ2-5|-
CSSGLSGGTVETQYF
TGTTCCAGCGGGTTAAGCGGGGGAACCGTGGAGACCCAGTACTTC
>TRBD1|TRBV28|TRBJ2-7|-
CASSPGQRYYEQYF
TGTGCCAGCAGTCCGGGACAGCGCTACTACGAGCAGTACTTC
>-|TRBV5-6|TRBJ1-6|-
CASSSNSPLHF
TGTGCCAGCAGCTCAAATTCACCCCTCCACTTT
>TRBD1|TRBV7-2|TRBJ1-1|-
CASSWDRVNTEAFF
TGTGCCAGCAGCTGGGACAGGGTGAACACTGAAGCTTTCTTT
>-|TRBV4-1|TRBJ2-7|-
CASSQEGVSGYEQYF
TGCGCCAGCAGCCAAGAAGGTGTGAGCGGATACGAGCAGTACTTC
>-|TRBV7-9|TRBJ1-1|-
CASSAARGAFF
TGTGCCAGCAGCGCCGCCAGAGGAGCTTTCTTT